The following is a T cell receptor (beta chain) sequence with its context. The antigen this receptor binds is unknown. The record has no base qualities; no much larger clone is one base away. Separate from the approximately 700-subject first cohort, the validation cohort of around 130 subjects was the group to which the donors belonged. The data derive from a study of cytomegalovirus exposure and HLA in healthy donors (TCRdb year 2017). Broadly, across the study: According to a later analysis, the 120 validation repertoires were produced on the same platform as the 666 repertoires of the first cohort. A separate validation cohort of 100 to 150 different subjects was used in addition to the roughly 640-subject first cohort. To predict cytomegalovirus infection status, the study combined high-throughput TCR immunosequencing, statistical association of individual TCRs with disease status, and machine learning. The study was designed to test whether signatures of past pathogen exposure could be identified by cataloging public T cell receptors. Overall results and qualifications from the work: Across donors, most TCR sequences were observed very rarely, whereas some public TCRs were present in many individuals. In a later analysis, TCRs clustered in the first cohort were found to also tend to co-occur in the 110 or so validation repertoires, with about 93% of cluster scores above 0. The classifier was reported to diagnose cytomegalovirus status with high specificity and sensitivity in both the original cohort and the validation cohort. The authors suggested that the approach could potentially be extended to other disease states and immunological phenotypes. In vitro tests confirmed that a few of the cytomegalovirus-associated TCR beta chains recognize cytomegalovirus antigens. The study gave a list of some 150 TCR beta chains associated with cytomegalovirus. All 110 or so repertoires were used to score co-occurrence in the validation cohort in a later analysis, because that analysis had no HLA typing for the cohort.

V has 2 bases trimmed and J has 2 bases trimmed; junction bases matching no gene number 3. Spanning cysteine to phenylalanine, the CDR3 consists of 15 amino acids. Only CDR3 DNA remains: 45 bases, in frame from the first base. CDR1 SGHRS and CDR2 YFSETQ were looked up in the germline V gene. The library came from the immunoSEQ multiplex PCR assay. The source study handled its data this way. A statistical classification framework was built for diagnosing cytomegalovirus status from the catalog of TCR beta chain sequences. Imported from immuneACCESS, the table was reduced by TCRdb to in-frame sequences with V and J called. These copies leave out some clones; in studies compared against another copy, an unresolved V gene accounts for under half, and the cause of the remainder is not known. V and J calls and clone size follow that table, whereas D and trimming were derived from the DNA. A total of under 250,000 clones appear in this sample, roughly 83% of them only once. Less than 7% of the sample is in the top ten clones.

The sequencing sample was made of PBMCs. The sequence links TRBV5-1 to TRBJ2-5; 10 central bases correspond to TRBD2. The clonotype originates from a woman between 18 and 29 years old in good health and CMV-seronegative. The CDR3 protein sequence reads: CASSFAGLAQETQYF. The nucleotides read TGCGCCAGCAGCTTCGCGGGACTAGCGCAAGAGACCCAGTACTTC. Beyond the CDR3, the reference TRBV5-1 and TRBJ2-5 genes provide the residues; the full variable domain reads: KAGVTQTPRYLIKTRGQQVTLSCSPISGHRSVSWYQQTPGQGLQFLFEYFSETQRNKGNFPGRFSGRQFSNSRSEMNVSTLELGDSALYLCASSFAGLAQETQYFGPGTRLLVL.